One sample yielded the 16 T cell receptor beta chains listed below, sequenced in a study of cytomegalovirus exposure and HLA in healthy donors. Researchers ran the PCR with 60 Vbeta and 13 Jbeta primers. Some clones are missing from TCRdb's copy, which holds only in-frame ones; the method was immunoSEQ multiplex PCR. Of 150,000 to 200,000 clones listed, around 80% are singletons. Sequencing was done on a sample of PBMCs. The receptors were gathered from a woman aged 40 to 50 in good health and CMV-seronegative.

The chain recombines TRBV11-3 with TRBJ2-3; TRBD2 matches 11 bases. Germline CDR1 is SGHNT and CDR2 is YENEEA. Trimming at V came to 5 bases and at J to 3 bases, leaving 4 bases not matched to a gene. The CDR3 consists of 15 residues. The CDR3 coding sequence is TGTGCCAGCAGCGCCCGACTAGCGGGAACAGATACGCAGTATTTT. This translates into CASSARLAGTDTQYF.

This clone has just one count. The chain has TRBV27 and TRBJ2-1, with D possibly TRBD2 on 5 matching bases. Per germline, CDR1 MNHEY and CDR2 SMNVEV (reference sequence). The CDR3 runs 13 residues. Between the trimmed V and J ends, which lost 4 bases and 4 bases, there was a span of 8 bases. CDR3 residues: CASSSLVYNEQFF. CDR3 in DNA: TGTGCCAGCAGTTCACTAGTTTACAATGAGCAGTTCTTC.

The rearrangement links TRBV19 to TRBJ1-1, with D unresolved. Germline assignment: CDR1 LNHDA and CDR2 SQIVND (reference sequence). The V end lost 1 base, the J end lost 7 bases, and 13 bases lay between the germline ends. The CDR3 is 14 residues long. The CDR3, as DNA: TGTGCCAGTAGTATAGTGCAGGCAAACCTTGAAGCTTTCTTT. Translating it yields CASSIVQANLEAFF.

V is TRBV11-2 and J is TRBJ2-7, with 8 nucleotides matching TRBD1. Trimming removed 6 bases from V and 4 bases from J; junction bases left unmatched: 8. The CDR3 runs to 14 residues. Germline V gene data show CDR1 as SGHAT and CDR2 as FQNNGV. In DNA form, the CDR3 reads TGTGCCAGCAGTTCCGGGACAGGAACGTACGAGCAGTACTTC. This codes for CASSSGTGTYEQYF.

The chain joins TRBV30 to TRBJ1-5; D gene uncertain. In germline, CDR1 is GTSNPN, CDR2 SVGIG (reference sequence). This CDR3 contains 13 residues. V was shortened by 4 bases and J by 2 bases, with 9 bases between the two germline ends. The CDR3 protein is CAWTGQGNQPQHF. In nucleotides, the CDR3 is TGTGCCTGGACCGGCCAGGGCAATCAGCCCCAGCATTTT.

The chain is built from TRBV5-6 and TRBJ1-2; unclear D gene. Trimming cost V 2 bases and J 5 bases, with 16 bases left between them. The CDR3 has 15 residues. Germline V gives CDR1 SGHDT, CDR2 YYEEEE. The CDR3 region has the DNA TGTGCCAGCAGCTTTAGTTTCCCCTCCGGGTATGGCTACACCTTC. Translated: CASSFSFPSGYGYTF.

This clone has only one observation. The gene calls are TRBV29-1 and TRBJ1-2, with 8 nucleotides matching TRBD1. V shed 0 bases, J shed 5 bases, and the junction held 5 bases outside the gene matches. CDR3 length equals 14 residues. Germline loops: CDR1 SQVTM, CDR2 ANQGSEA. Written as DNA, the CDR3 is TGCAGCGTTGAAGAGGGGACAGGAGGATATGGCTACACCTTC. Amino acid sequence: CSVEEGTGGYGYTF.

The V and J genes are TRBV7-9 and TRBJ1-1, with D tentatively TRBD1 (6 bases). From germline, CDR1 is SEHNR and CDR2 FQNEAQ (reference sequence). CDR3 length equals 14 residues. Trimming removed 1 base at V and 6 bases at J, with 12 bases between. This chain's CDR3 is CASSLDGGLAEAFF. The CDR3 nucleotides are TGTGCCAGCAGCTTAGACGGGGGGCTGGCTGAAGCTTTCTTT. The variable domain in full, completed from reference TRBV7-9 and TRBJ1-1, reads DTGVSQNPRHKITKRGQNVTFRCDPISEHNRLYWYRQTLGQGPEFLTYFQNEAQLEKSRLLSDRFSAERPKGSFSTLEIQRTEQGDSAMYLCASSLDGGLAEAFFGQGTRLTVV.

This clone appeared once. The V gene is TRBV5-6, the J gene TRBJ2-5; 8 nucleotides match TRBD1. The CDR3 has 14 amino acids. Germline CDR1 and CDR2: SGHDT and YYEEEE. With V trimmed by 4 bases and J by 7 bases, 9 bases remained unmatched. CDR3 DNA sequence: TGTGCCAGCAGCCAATGGGACAGGATAGTGACCCAGTACTTC. Protein: CASSQWDRIVTQYF.

Only a few counts were recorded for this clone. The chain employs TRBV30 and TRBJ2-4; 10 bases agree with TRBD2. The CDR3 loop spans 16 amino acids. V shed 1 base, J shed 5 bases, and the junction held 8 bases outside the gene matches. The germline CDR1 and CDR2 sequences are GTSNPN and SVGIG (reference sequence). The CDR3 coding sequence is TGTGCCTGGAGTGGGCTAGCGGGAGCTATCCAAAACATTCAGTACTTC. Translation gives CAWSGLAGAIQNIQYF.

In its sample, this clone was seen a few times. V usage is TRBV12-5 and J usage is TRBJ2-1; D unclear. Germline V gives CDR1 LGHNT, CDR2 FRNRAP. This CDR3 region has 16 residues. Deletions cut 4 bases from V and 7 bases from J, with 20 bases between. In nucleotides, the CDR3 is TGTGCTAGTGGTTCATCCGACTCCGCCTCTACTAATGAGCAGTTCTTC. This translates into CASGSSDSASTNEQFF.

The rearrangement links TRBV7-3 to TRBJ2-2, with D unclear. With 4 bases removed from V and 10 bases from J, the gap between germline ends came to 10 bases. Per the germline V gene, CDR1 is SGHTA and CDR2 is FQGTGA. The CDR3 covers 12 residues. CDR3 bases: TGTGCCAGCAGCTCCACCTCTAAGGAGCTGTTTTTT. This encodes CASSSTSKELFF.

This clone was detected only a few times. The V call is TRBV7-6, the J call TRBJ2-1; 13 bases agree with TRBD2. Germline V gene lookup returns CDR1 SGHVS and CDR2 FNYEAQ. V lost 3 bases, J lost 4 bases, and 9 bases stayed unmatched. The CDR3 loop spans 18 amino acids. This chain's CDR3 is CASSLGLAGPGGYNEQFF. The CDR3 nucleotides read TGTGCCAGCAGCTTGGGACTAGCGGGACCCGGGGGGTACAATGAGCAGTTCTTC.

The chain couples TRBV28 to TRBJ1-4, with 8 bases fitting TRBD1. This CDR3 is built from 14 residues. V gave up 7 bases and J gave up 0 bases; unmatched junction bases: 1. Looked up from germline, CDR1 is MDHEN and CDR2 is SYDVKM. In nucleotides, the CDR3 is TGTGCCAGCACGGACAGGGCAACTAATGAAAAACTGTTTTTT. Residues: CASTDRATNEKLFF.

The J gene is TRBJ2-7, the V gene TRBV6-6; a weak D match, TRBD2 (7 bases). The CDR3 runs to 15 residues. The V end was cut by 8 bases, the J end by 7 bases, with 24 bases between. CDR1 MNHNY and CDR2 SVGAGI come from the germline V gene (reference sequence). The DNA for the CDR3 is TGTGCCAGCTCCCCCTGGGGGGGGGCCACCCGAGAGCAGTACTTC. This sequence encodes CASSPWGGATREQYF.

The J gene is TRBJ2-7, the V gene TRBV27, with 8 bases that match TRBD2. Germline-derived CDR1 and CDR2 are MNHEY and SMNVEV (reference sequence). The CDR3 contains 16 residues. V gave up 5 bases and J gave up 1 base; unmatched junction bases: 10. CDR3 region: CASSPLRLAGSYEQYF. DNA for the CDR3: TGTGCCAGCAGTCCCCTTCGGCTAGCGGGTTCCTACGAGCAGTACTTC.